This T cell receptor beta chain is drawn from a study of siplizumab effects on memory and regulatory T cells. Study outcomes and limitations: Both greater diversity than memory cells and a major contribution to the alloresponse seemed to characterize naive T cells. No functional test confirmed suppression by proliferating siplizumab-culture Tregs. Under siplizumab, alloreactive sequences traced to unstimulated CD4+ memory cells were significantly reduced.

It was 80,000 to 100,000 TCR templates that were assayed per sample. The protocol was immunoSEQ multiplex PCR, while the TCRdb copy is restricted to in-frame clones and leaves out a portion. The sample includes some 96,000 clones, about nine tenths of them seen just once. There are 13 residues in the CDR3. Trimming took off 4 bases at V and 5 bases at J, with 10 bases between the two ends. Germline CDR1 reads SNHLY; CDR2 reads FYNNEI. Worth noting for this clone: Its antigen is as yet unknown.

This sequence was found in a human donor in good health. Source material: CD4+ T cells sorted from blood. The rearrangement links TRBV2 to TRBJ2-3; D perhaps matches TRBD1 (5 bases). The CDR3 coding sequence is TGTGCCAGCAGTGTACAGGCAGGAGATACGCAGTATTTT. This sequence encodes CASSVQAGDTQYF.